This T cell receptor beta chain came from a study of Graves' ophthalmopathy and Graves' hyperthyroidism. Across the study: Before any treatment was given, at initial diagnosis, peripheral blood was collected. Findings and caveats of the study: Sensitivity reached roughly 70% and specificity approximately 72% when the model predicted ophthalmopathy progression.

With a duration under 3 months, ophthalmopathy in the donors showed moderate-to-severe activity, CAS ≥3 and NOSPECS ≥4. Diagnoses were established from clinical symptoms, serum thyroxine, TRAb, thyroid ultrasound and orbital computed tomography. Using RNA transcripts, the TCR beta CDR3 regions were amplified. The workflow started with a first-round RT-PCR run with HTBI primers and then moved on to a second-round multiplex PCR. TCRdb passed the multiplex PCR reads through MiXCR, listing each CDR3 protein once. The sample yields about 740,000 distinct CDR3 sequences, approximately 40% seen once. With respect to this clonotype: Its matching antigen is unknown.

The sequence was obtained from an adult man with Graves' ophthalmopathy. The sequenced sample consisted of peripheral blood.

As DNA, the CDR3 is TGTGCCAGCAGCGGGGCACTCCTAGTCAGCGCTAATGAAAAACTGTTTTTT. This codes for CASSGALLVSANEKLFF. V usage is TRBV9 and J usage is TRBJ1-4; D ambiguous. CDR1 is SGDLS and CDR2 is YYNGEE in the germline V gene. V lost 3 bases, J lost 3 bases, and 18 bases lay in between. The length of the CDR3 is 17 residues.